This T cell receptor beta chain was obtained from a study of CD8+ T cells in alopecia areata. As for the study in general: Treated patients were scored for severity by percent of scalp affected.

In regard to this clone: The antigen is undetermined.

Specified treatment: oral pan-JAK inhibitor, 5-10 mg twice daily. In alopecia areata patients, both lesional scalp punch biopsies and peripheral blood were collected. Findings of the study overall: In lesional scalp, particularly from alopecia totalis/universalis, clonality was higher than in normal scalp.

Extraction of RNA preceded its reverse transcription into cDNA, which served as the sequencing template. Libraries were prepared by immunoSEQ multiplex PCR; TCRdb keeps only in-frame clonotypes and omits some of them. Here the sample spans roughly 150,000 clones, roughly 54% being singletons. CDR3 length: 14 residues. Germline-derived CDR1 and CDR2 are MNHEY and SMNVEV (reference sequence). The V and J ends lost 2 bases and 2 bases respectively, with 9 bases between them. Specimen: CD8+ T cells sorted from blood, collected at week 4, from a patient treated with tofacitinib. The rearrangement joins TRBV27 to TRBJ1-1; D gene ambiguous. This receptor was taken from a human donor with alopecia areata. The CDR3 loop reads CASSLLRGNTEAFF. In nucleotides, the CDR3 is TGTGCCAGCAGTTTACTACGGGGAAACACTGAAGCTTTCTTT.